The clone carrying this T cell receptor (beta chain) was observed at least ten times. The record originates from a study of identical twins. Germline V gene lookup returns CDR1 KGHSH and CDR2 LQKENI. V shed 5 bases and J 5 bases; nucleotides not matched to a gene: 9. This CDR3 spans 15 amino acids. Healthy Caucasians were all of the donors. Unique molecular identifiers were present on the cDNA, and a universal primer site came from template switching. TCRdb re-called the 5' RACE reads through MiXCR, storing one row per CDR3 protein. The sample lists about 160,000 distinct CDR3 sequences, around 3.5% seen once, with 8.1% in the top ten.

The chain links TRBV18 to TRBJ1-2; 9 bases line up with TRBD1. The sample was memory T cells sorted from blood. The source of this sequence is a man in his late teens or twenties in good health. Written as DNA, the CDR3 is TGTGCCAGCTCAGCAAAAGGGACAGGGTATTATGGCTACACCTTC. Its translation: CASSAKGTGYYGYTF.